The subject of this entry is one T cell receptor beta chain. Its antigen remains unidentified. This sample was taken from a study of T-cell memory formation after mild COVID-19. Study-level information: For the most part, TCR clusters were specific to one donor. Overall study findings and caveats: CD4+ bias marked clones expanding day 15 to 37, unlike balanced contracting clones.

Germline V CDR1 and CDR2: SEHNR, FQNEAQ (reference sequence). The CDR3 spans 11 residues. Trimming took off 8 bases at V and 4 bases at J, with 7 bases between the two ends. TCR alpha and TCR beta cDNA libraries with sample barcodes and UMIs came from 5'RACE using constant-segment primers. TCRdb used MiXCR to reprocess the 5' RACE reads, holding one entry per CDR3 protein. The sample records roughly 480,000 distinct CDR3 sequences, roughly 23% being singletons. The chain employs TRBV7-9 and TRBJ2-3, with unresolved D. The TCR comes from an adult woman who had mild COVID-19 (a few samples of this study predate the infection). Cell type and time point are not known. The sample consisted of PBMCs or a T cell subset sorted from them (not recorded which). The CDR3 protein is CASARADTQYF. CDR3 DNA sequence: TGTGCCAGCGCTAGGGCAGATACGCAGTATTTT.